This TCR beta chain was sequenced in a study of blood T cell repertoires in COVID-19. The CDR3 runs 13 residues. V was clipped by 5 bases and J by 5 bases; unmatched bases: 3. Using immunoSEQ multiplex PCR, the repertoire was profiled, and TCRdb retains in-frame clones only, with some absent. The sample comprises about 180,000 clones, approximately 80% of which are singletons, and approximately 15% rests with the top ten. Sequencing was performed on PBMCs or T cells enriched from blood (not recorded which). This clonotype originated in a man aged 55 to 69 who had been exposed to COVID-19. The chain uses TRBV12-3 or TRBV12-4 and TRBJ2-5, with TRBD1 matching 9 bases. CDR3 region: CASSRTGVETQYF. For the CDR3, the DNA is TGTGCCAGCAGTAGGACAGGGGTCGAGACCCAGTACTTC.